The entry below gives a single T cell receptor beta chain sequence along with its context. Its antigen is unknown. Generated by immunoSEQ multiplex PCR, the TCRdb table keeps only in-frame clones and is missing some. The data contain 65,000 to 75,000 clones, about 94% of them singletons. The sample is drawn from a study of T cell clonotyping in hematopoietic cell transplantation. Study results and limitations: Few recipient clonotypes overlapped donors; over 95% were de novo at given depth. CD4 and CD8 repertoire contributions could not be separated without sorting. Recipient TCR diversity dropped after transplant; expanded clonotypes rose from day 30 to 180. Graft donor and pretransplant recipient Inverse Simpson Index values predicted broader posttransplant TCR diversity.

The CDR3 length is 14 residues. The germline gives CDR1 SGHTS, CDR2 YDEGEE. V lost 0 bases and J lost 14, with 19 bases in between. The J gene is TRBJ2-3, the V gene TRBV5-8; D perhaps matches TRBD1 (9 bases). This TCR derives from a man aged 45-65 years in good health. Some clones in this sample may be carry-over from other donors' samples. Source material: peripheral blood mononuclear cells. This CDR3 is CASSLAGGTGSGYF. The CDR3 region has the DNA TGTGCCAGCAGCTTGGCGGGGGGGACAGGGTCGGGGTATTTT.